This passage covers 15 T cell receptor beta chains from one sample sequenced in a study of T cell responses to AZD1222 COVID-19 vaccine. Measured with immunoSEQ multiplex PCR; TCRdb has only the in-frame clones, and not every one. The sample lists some 200,000 clones, 88% seen once, with about 25% in the top ten. The sequencing used peripheral blood, collected 28 days after the second AZD1222 dose. The receptors originated from an adult who received the AZD1222 COVID-19 vaccine.

This chain links TRBV7-2 with TRBJ2-7; tentatively, D is TRBD1 or TRBD2 (5 bases each). Germline V gene data show CDR1 as SGHTA and CDR2 as FQGNSA. Between the trimmed V and J ends, which lost 1 base and 9 bases, there was a span of 13 bases. There are 13 residues in the CDR3. CDR3 sequence reads: CASSLVGTPPQYF. DNA of the CDR3: TGTGCCAGCAGCTTAGTTGGGACCCCCCCGCAGTACTTC.

This clone came up once. V usage is TRBV3-1 (or the pseudogene TRBV3-2) and J usage is TRBJ2-1; TRBD1 aligns across 10 bases. This CDR3 contains 18 residues. Germline-derived CDR1 and CDR2 are LGHDT and YNNKEL (reference sequence). V trimming: 4 bases; J trimming: 4 bases; junction bases outside the gene matches: 13. The CDR3 reads CASSRNDRGQGKYNEQFF. Written as DNA, the CDR3 is TGTGCCAGCAGCCGGAACGATAGGGGACAGGGGAAATACAATGAGCAGTTCTTC.

The rearrangement links TRBV19 to TRBJ2-7; 12 bases align to TRBD2. The J segment lost 7 bases and the V segment lost 11 bases, leaving 12 bases of the junction unmatched. The CDR3 contains 14 residues. Germline CDR1 reads LNHDA; CDR2 reads SQIVND (reference sequence). The CDR3 is CASSGLAGLWEQYF. As DNA, the CDR3 is TGTGCCTCCTCCGGACTAGCGGGGCTCTGGGAGCAGTACTTC.

V and J are TRBV5-4 and TRBJ1-2; D gene ambiguous. Germline-derived CDR1 and CDR2 are SGHNT and YYREEE (reference sequence). The CDR3 has 15 residues. V shed 0 bases and J shed 7 bases, with 16 bases lying between them. The CDR3 loop is CASSLDAGAPGGYTF. In nucleotides, the CDR3 is TGTGCCAGCAGCTTGGATGCAGGAGCCCCTGGTGGCTACACCTTC.

This chain uses TRBV2 with TRBJ2-2; 12 bases map to TRBD1. The germline gives CDR1 SNHLY, CDR2 FYNNEI. The CDR3 spans 16 residues. The J segment lost 8 bases and the V segment lost 6 bases, leaving 10 bases of the junction unmatched. The CDR3 nucleotides are TGTGCCAGCAGGGGGACAGGGGGCTTTGAGGAAGGGGAGCTGTTTTTT. This gives the protein CASRGTGGFEEGELFF.

A single count supports this clone. The rearrangement joins TRBV28 to TRBJ2-1; 10 bases agree with TRBD2. J lost 7 bases, V lost 7 bases, and 7 bases had no gene match. Germline V gene lookup returns CDR1 MDHEN and CDR2 SYDVKM. There are 14 residues in the CDR3. The CDR3 DNA reads TGTGCCAGCACCCTGACTAGCGGGTGGAATGAGCAGTTCTTC. This translates into CASTLTSGWNEQFF.

The V gene is TRBV5-5, the J gene TRBJ2-5, with TRBD2 identical over 10 bases. The V gene's germline CDR1 is SGHKS and CDR2 YYEKEE (reference sequence). The V segment lost 4 bases and the J segment 1 base; nucleotides outside the gene matches: 4. This CDR3 contains 15 residues. CDR3 protein: CASSRGTSVQETQYF. The CDR3 nucleotides read TGTGCCAGCAGCAGGGGGACTAGCGTCCAAGAGACCCAGTACTTC.

The chain links TRBV27 to TRBJ2-7; D might be TRBD1 (5 bases). Germline V CDR1 and CDR2: MNHEY, SMNVEV (reference sequence). Trimming cost V 7 bases and J 1 base, with 11 bases left between them. CDR3 length: 13 amino acids. The CDR3 reads CASISTESYEQYF. DNA for the CDR3: TGTGCCAGCATTTCGACAGAGTCCTACGAGCAGTACTTC.

This sequence joins TRBV21-1 and TRBJ1-5; the table's D call of TRBD1 was not tested on the DNA. TRBV21-1 is deemed a pseudogene. The CDR3 loop spans 17 amino acids. DNA for the CDR3: TGTGCCAGCAGCGATCAAAACAGGGGTTATAGCAATCAGCCCCAGCATTTT. As protein: CASSDQNRGYSNQPQHF.

In DNA form, the CDR3 reads TGTGCCAGCAGCACAGGACAGGGGGCACGGCAGCCCCAGCATTTT. This translates into CASSTGQGARQPQHF. The chain has TRBV6-5 and TRBJ1-5; 11 bases align to TRBD1. The trim removed 6 bases at V and 7 bases at J, leaving 8 bases unmatched. This CDR3 contains 15 residues. Germline V gene lookup returns CDR1 MNHEY and CDR2 SVGAGI.

The chain couples TRBV10-1 to TRBJ2-7; D may be TRBD1 or TRBD2 (7 bases each). The V end lost 0 bases, the J end lost 2 bases, and 14 bases lay between the germline ends. The CDR3 length is 16 residues. Germline values: CDR1 WNHNN, CDR2 SYGVQD (reference sequence). CDR3 region: CASSESQGGGAYEQYF. DNA for the CDR3: TGCGCCAGCAGTGAGTCTCAGGGGGGGGGCGCCTACGAGCAGTACTTC.

Note on this clone: In the same sample, other DNA sequences code for this CDR3. The genes are TRBV7-9 and TRBJ1-2; D is perhaps TRBD1 (6 bases). V dropped 5 bases and J dropped 6 bases, with 10 bases sitting between them. The CDR3 runs to 12 residues. Germline assignment: CDR1 SEHNR and CDR2 FQNEAQ (reference sequence). In DNA, the CDR3 is TGTGCCAGCAGCCCGACAGGTGATGGCTACACCTTC. Translating gives CASSPTGDGYTF.

This chain joins TRBV20-1 and TRBJ1-1; D gene ambiguous. Germline CDR1 is DFQATT and CDR2 is SNEGSKA (reference sequence). The V gene lost 0 bases and the J gene lost 13 bases, with 9 bases spanning the gap. CDR3 length equals 10 residues. The CDR3 DNA is TGCAGTGCTAGAGATGTGTACGGTTTCTTT. It encodes CSARDVYGFF.

This chain connects TRBV5-4 to TRBJ1-2; no clear D gene. Germline V CDR1 and CDR2: SGHNT, YYREEE (reference sequence). Between the trimmed V and J ends, which lost 3 bases and 8 bases, there was a span of 14 bases. This CDR3 has 13 amino acids. CDR3 protein: CASSSDGLGGYTF. DNA for the CDR3: TGTGCCAGCAGCTCCGACGGCCTCGGAGGCTACACCTTC. Drawing the rest from reference TRBV5-4 and TRBJ1-2, the complete variable domain is ETGVTQSPTHLIKTRGQQVTLRCSSQSGHNTVSWYQQALGQGPQFIFQYYREEENGRGNFPPRFSGLQFPNYSSELNVNALELDDSALYLCASSSDGLGGYTFGSGTRLTVV.

This clone is a singleton in its sample. The gene calls are TRBV28 and TRBJ2-3; 8 nucleotides agree with TRBD2. The CDR3 spans 17 residues. V shed 2 bases and J 3 bases; nucleotides not matched to a gene: 10. Germline CDR1 MDHEN, CDR2 SYDVKM. In DNA form, the CDR3 reads TGTGCCAGCAGTTTAAGGGGAGCGGGAGCCGGGACAGATACGCAGTATTTT. Its translation: CASSLRGAGAGTDTQYF.